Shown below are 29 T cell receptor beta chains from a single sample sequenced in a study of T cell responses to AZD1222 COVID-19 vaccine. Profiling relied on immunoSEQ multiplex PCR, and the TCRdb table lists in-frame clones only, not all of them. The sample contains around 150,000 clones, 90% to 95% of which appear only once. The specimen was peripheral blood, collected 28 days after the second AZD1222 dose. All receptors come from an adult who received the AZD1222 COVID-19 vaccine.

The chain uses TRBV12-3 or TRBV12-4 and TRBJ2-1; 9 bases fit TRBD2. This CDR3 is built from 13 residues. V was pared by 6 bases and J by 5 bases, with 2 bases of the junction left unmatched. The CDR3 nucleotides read TGTGCCAGCAGACGACTAGCGGACAATGAGCAGTTCTTC. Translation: CASRRLADNEQFF.

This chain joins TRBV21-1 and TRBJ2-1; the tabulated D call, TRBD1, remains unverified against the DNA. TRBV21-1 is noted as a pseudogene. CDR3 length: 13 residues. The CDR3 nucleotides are TGTGCCAGCAGCAAGGGACAGAACAATGAGCAGTTCTTC. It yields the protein CASSKGQNNEQFF.

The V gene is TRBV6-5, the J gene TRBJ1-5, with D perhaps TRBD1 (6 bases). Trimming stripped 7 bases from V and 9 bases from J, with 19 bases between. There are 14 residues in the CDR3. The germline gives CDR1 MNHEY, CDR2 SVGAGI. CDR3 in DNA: TGTGCCAGCACCCCGACAGGCGGGCCAGGGCCCCAGCATTTT. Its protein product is CASTPTGGPGPQHF.

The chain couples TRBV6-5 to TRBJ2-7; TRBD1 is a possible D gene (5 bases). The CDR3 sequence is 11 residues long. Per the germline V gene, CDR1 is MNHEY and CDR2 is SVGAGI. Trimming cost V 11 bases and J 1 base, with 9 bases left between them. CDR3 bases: TGTGCCGTTCGACAGTCCTACGAGCAGTACTTC. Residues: CAVRQSYEQYF.

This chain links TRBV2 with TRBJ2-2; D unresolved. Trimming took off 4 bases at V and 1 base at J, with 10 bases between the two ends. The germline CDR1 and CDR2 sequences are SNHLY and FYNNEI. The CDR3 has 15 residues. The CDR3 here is CASSGVRGNTGELFF. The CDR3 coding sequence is TGTGCCAGCAGTGGGGTGCGTGGGAACACCGGGGAGCTGTTTTTT. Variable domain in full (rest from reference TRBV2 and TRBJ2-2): EPEVTQTPSHQVTQMGQEVILRCVPISNHLYFYWYRQILGQKVEFLVSFYNNEISEKSEIFDDQFSVERPDGSNFTLKIRSTKLEDSAMYFCASSGVRGNTGELFFGEGSRLTVL.

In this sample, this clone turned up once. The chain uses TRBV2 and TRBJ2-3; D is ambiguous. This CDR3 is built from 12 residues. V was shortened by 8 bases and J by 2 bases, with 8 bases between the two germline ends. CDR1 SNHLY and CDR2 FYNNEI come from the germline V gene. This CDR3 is CASRINTDTQYF. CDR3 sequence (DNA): TGTGCCAGCCGTATCAACACAGATACGCAGTATTTT.

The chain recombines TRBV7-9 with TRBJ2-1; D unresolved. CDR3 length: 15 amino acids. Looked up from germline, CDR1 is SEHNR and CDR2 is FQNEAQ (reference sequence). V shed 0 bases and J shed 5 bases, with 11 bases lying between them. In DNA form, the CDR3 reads TGTGCCAGCAGCTTAGCGGTTTACAGAAACAATGAGCAGTTCTTC. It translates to CASSLAVYRNNEQFF.

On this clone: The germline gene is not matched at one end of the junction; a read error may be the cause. In nucleotides, the CDR3 is TGTGCCAGCAGTCTATCCGGGACAGGGGCTAATAGCAATCAGCCCCAGCATTTT. Amino acid sequence: CASSLSGTGANSNQPQHF. V is TRBV27 and J is TRBJ1-5; 10 bases line up with TRBD1. The CDR3 covers 18 residues. Germline CDR1 MNHEY, CDR2 SMNVEV (reference sequence).

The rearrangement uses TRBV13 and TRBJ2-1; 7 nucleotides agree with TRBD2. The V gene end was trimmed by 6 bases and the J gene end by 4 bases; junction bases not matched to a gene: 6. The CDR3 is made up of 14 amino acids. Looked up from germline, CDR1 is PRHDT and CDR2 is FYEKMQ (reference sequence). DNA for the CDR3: TGTGCCAGCAGGAATGGGGGGGTTTACAATGAGCAGTTCTTC. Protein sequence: CASRNGGVYNEQFF.

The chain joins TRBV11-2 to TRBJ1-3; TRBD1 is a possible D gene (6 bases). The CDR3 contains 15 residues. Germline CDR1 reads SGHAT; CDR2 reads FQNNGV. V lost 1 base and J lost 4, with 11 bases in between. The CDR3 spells CASSLGPGAGNTIYF. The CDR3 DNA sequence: TGTGCCAGCAGCTTAGGGCCAGGGGCCGGAAACACCATATATTTT.

This CDR3 reads CASSLRENEKLFF. In nucleotides, the CDR3 is TGTGCCAGCAGCTTGCGGGAGAATGAAAAACTGTTTTTT. The J gene is TRBJ1-4, the V gene TRBV5-8, with D unresolved. The ends were cut back, 1 base at V and 5 bases at J, with 6 bases in the middle. This CDR3 spans 13 amino acids. Looked up from germline, CDR1 is SGHTS and CDR2 is YDEGEE.

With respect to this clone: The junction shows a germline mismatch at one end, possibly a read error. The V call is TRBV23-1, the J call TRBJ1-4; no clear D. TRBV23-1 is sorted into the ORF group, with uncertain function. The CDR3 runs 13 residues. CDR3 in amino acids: CASSQSSGRPEEF. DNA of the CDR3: TGCGCCAGCAGTCAATCCTCGGGCCGCCCCGAGGAGTTT.

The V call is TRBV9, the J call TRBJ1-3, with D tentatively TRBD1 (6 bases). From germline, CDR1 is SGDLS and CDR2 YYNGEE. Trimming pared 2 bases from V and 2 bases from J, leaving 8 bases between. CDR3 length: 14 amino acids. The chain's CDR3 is CASSVQGTGNTIYF. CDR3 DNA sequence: TGTGCCAGCAGCGTGCAGGGGACTGGAAACACCATATATTTT.

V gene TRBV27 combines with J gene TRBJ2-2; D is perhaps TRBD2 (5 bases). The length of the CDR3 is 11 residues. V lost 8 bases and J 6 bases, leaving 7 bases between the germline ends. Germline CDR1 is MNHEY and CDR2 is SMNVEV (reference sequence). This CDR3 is CASLGAGELFF. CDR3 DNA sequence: TGTGCCAGCCTCGGGGCCGGGGAGCTGTTTTTT.

CDR3 in DNA: TGTGCCAGCAGCTTAGCGCGACTAGCGGGGGGTTTGGATGAGCAGTTCTTC. As protein: CASSLARLAGGLDEQFF. The V call is TRBV7-2, the J call TRBJ2-1; 13 bases match TRBD2. The V and J ends lost 0 bases and 8 bases, in that order; junction bases with no gene match: 7. CDR3 length: 17 residues. Germline V gene data show CDR1 as SGHTA and CDR2 as FQGNSA.

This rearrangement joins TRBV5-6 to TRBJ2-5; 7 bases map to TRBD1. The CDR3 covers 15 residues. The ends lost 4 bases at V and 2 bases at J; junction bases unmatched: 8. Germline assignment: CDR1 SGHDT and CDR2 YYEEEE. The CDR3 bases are TGTGCCAGCAGCGGGATGACAGGGATACAAGAGACCCAGTACTTC. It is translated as CASSGMTGIQETQYF. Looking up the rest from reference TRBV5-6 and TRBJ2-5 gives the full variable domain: DAGVTQSPTHLIKTRGQQVTLRCSPKSGHDTVSWYQQALGQGPQFIFQYYEEEERQRGNFPDRFSGHQFPNYSSELNVNALLLGDSALYLCASSGMTGIQETQYFGPGTRLLVL.

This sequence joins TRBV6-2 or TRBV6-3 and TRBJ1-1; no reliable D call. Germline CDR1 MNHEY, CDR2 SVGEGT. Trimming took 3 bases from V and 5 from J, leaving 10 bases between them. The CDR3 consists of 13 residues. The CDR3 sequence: CASSYGRETEAFF. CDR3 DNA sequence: TGTGCCAGCAGTTATGGGAGGGAAACTGAAGCTTTCTTT.

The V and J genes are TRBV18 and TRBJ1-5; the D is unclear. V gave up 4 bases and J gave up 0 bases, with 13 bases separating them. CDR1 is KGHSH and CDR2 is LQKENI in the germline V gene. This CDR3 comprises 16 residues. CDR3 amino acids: CASSLNGGNSNQPQHF. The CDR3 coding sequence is TGTGCCAGCTCACTCAATGGAGGTAATAGCAATCAGCCCCAGCATTTT.

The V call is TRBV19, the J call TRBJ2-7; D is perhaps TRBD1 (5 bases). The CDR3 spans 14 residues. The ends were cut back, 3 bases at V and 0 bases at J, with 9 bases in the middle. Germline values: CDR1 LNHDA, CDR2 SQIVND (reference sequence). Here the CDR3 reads CASSIRASSYEQYF. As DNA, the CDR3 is TGTGCCAGTAGTATCAGGGCCAGCTCCTACGAGCAGTACTTC.

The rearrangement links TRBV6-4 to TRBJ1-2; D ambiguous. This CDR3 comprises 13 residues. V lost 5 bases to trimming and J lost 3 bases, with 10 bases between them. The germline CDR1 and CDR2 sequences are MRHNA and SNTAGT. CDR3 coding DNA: TGTGCCAGCAGTCCCTATGGAGACTATGGCTACACCTTC. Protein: CASSPYGDYGYTF.

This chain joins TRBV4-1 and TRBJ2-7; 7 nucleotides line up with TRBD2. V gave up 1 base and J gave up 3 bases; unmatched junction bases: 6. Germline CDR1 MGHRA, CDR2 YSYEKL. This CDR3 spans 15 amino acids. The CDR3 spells CASSQATSRRYEQYF. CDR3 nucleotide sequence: TGCGCCAGCAGCCAAGCGACTAGCAGACGCTACGAGCAGTACTTC.

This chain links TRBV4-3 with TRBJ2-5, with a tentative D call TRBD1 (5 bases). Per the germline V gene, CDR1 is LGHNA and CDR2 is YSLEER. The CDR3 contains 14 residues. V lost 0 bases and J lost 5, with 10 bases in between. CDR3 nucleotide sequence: TGCGCCAGCAGCCAAGATCGTTCAGGGGAGACCCAGTACTTC. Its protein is CASSQDRSGETQYF.

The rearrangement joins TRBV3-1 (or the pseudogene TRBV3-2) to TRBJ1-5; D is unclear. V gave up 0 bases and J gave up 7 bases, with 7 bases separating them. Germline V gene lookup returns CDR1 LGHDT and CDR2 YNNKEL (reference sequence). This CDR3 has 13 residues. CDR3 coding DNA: TGTGCCAGCAGCCAAGACTTGGGCCAGCCCCAGCATTTT. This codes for CASSQDLGQPQHF.

This chain's CDR3 is CASRYLGGIPYEQYF. The DNA of the CDR3 is TGTGCCAGCAGGTACCTAGGGGGCATACCCTACGAGCAGTACTTC. The rearrangement uses TRBV6-2 or TRBV6-3 and TRBJ2-7; 7 nucleotides agree with TRBD1. V lost 6 bases, J lost 2 bases, and 10 bases stayed unmatched. CDR1 MNHEY and CDR2 SVGEGT come from the germline V gene. There are 15 residues in the CDR3.

CDR3 sequence (DNA): TGTGCCAGTTCACTAGCCCTTTATGAAATCTCTGGGGCCAACGTCCTGACTTTC. It is translated as CASSLALYEISGANVLTF. The chain has TRBV9 and TRBJ2-6, with D perhaps TRBD2 (6 bases). This CDR3 has 18 residues. Germline V gene data show CDR1 as SGDLS and CDR2 as YYNGEE. The V and J ends lost 8 bases and 0 bases respectively, with 21 bases between them.

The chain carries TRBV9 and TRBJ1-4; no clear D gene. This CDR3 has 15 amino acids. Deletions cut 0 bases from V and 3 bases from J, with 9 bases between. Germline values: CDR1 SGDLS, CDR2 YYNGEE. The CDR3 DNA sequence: TGTGCCAGCAGCGTAGCACCGCAGCCTAATGAAAAACTGTTTTTT. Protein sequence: CASSVAPQPNEKLFF.

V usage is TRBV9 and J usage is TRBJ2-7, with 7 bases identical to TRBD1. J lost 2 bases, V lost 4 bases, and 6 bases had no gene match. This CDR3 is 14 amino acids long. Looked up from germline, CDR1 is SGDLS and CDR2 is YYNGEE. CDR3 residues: CASSTGDSPYEQYF. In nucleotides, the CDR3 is TGTGCCAGCAGCACCGGGGACAGCCCCTACGAGCAGTACTTC.

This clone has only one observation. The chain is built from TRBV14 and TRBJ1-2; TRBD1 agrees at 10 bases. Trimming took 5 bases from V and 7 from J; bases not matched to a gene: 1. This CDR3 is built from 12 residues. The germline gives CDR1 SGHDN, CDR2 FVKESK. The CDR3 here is CASSDRGPGYTF. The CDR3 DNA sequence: TGTGCCAGCAGCGACAGGGGGCCTGGCTACACCTTC.

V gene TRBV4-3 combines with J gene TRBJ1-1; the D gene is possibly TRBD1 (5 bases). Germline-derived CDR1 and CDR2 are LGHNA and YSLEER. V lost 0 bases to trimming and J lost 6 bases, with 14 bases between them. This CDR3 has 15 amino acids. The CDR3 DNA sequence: TGCGCCAGCAGCCAAGACCCTGGCAGGGTCGCTGAAGCTTTCTTT. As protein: CASSQDPGRVAEAFF.